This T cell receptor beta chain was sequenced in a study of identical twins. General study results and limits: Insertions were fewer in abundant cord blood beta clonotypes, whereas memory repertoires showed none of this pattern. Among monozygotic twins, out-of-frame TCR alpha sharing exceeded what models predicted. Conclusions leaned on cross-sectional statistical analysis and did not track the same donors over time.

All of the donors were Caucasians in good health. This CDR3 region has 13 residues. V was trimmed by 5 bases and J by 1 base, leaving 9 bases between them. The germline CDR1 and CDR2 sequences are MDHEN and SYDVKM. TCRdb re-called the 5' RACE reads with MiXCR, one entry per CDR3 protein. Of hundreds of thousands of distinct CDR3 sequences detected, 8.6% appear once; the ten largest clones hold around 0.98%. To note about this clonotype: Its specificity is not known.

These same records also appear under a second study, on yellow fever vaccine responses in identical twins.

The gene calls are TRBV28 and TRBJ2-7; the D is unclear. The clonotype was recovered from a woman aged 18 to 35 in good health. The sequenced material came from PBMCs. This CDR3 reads CASSGRFSYEQYF. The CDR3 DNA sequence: TGTGCCAGCAGTGGACGATTTTCCTACGAGCAGTACTTC.